These 4 T cell receptor beta chains originate from one sample sequenced in a study of blood T cell repertoires in COVID-19. Clones were read by immunoSEQ multiplex PCR, and TCRdb kept only the in-frame ones, dropping some. The sample yields roughly 350,000 clones, 91% seen once. The sequencing input was peripheral blood. The receptor source for this set is a woman between 18 and 29 years old who had recovered from COVID-19.

CDR3 residues: CASSLYRGLNTEAFF. The CDR3 DNA reads as TGTGCCAGCAGCCTATACAGGGGACTGAACACTGAAGCTTTCTTT. The chain is built from TRBV11-2 and TRBJ1-1; TRBD1 aligns across 7 bases. CDR3 length: 15 amino acids. V trimming: 5 bases; J trimming: 0 bases; junction bases outside the gene matches: 6. Germline assignment: CDR1 SGHAT and CDR2 FQNNGV.

The CDR3 DNA sequence: TGTGCCAGCAGCTTGGGACTAGCGGGAGTGTACACCGGGGAGCTGTTTTTT. This encodes CASSLGLAGVYTGELFF. V and J are TRBV7-2 and TRBJ2-2, with 14 bases lining up with TRBD2. Trimming at V came to 3 bases and at J to 3 bases, leaving 3 bases not matched to a gene. Germline CDR1 SGHTA, CDR2 FQGNSA. The CDR3 totals 17 residues.

This chain joins TRBV28 and TRBJ2-5, with D perhaps TRBD2 (6 bases). Trimming removed 3 bases at V and 4 bases at J, with 12 bases between. CDR1 is MDHEN and CDR2 is SYDVKM in the germline V gene. The CDR3 totals 14 residues. The CDR3: CASSLGGKGETQYF. CDR3 sequence (DNA): TGTGCCAGCAGTTTGGGCGGGAAGGGAGAGACCCAGTACTTC.

The chain is built from TRBV6-5 and TRBJ1-2, with D possibly matching TRBD1 (5 bases). This CDR3 is built from 12 residues. Germline loops: CDR1 MNHEY, CDR2 SVGAGI. The V and J ends lost 2 bases and 7 bases respectively, with 8 bases between them. CDR3 in DNA: TGTGCCAGCAGTTACCCCGGGGGTGGCTACACCTTC. This gives the protein CASSYPGGGYTF.